This TCR beta chain was sequenced in a study of T cell responses to AZD1222 COVID-19 vaccine (dated by TCRdb to the early 2020s). A note on the overall study: AZD1222 recipients with second doses at about 4 weeks or about 12 weeks were pooled, because spike-specific TCR depth and breadth did not differ between schedules. TCR sequencing covered about 230 trial participants: 207 given two doses of AZD1222 and approximately 25 given two doses of MenACWY control vaccine. Trial participants were enrolled by age into subgroups of 18-55, 56-69 and 70-plus years, and roughly 150, 30 and 60 TCR-sequenced participants, respectively, were included in these subgroups. Broader findings and caveats from the paper: A significant rise in spike-specific TCR breadth and depth was observed after two AZD1222 doses relative to day 0 and relative to MenACWY recipients. The vaccine-associated CD4 TCRs covered the entire spike protein, and the dominant responses fell in regions 160-218 and 743-854. In the small 56-69-year group, the increase in depth fell short of significance, most likely because of low power. Reportedly, close to half of the unique spike-specific TCRs recognized epitopes lying outside the regions that are mutated in the B.1.351 and B.1.1.7 variants. Because no samples from the day 14 peak response were available, repertoires could be characterized only after the peak T cell response. Participants were mostly white British, with more females than males. The authors suggested clonal diversity may have been underestimated. Conclusions about previously exposed vaccinees were limited because only six AZD1222 recipients were SARS-CoV-2 seropositive at baseline.

CDR1 MNHEY and CDR2 SVGAGI were looked up in the germline V gene. V was cut back by 6 bases and J by 5 bases, leaving a gap of 16 bases between them. From its cysteine to its phenylalanine, the CDR3 spans 14 amino acids. Only CDR3 DNA remains: 42 bases, in frame from the first base. This specimen's time point label, interpreted: baseline before first vaccination. Samples from vaccinated people were obtained from the UK trials COV001 and COV002, which included a single-blind randomized controlled phase 2/3 trial of AZD1222 (ChAdOx1 nCoV-19) in healthy adults. For TCRbeta chain sequencing, PBMC samples were collected from trial participants at day 0 and at day 28 after the second dose. On this clone itself: Its antigen is currently not known. No much larger clone exists at a distance of one base, and base qualities are not known.

The CDR3 regions of human TCRbeta chains were analyzed by immunosequencing. Per the source publication's procedure: Repertoire TCRs were checked for matches against a reference library of SARS-CoV-2-specific TCRs that had been generated using the MIRA antigen-specificity platform. Breadth was defined as the fraction of unique TCRs that were SARS-CoV-2-associated. Depth was defined as the fraction of total T cells that were SARS-CoV-2-associated. Using the MIRA data, every spike-specific TCR was mapped to the spike region that the TCR reacted to and assigned to either a CD4 or a CD8 class. Log10-transformed breadth and depth values were compared by one-way ANOVA with Sidak's multiple comparisons tests. TCRdb provides this immuneACCESS table in a form limited to in-frame rearrangements. Some clones are lacking; in checked studies, under half of them reflect an unresolved V gene, and why the rest are absent is not known. Clone size and the V and J calls come from that table; the DNA yielded D and trimming. The sample yields approximately 100,000 clones; approximately 90% were counted once. The ten largest clones add up to about 7.5% of the sample.

The chain is assembled from TRBV6-5 and TRBJ1-1; the D region possibly corresponds to TRBD1 (6 bases align). The origin of this receptor is an adult in good health. This specimen consisted of peripheral blood, obtained on day 0 of AZD1222 vaccination. The bases read TGTGCCAGCAGGTTACAGGGAGGCGGAACTGAAGCTTTCTTT. This codes for CASRLQGGGTEAFF.